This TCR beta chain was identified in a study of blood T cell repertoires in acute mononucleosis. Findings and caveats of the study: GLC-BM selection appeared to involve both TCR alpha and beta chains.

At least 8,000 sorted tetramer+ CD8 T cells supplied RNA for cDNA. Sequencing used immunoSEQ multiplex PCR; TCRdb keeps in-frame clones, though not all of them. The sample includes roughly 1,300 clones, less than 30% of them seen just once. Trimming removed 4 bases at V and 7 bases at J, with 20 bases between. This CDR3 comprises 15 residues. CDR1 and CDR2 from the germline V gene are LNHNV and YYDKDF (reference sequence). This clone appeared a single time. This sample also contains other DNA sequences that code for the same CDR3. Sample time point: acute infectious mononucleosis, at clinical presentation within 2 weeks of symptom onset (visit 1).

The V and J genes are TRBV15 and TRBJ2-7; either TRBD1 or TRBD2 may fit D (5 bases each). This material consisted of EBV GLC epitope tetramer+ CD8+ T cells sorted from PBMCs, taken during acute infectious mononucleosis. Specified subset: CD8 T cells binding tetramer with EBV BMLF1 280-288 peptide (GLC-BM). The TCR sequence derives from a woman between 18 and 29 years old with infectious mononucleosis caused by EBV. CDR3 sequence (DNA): TGTGCCACCAGCAAGGCGCGAGGGGCCATACTAGAGCAGTACTTC. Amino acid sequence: CATSKARGAILEQYF.